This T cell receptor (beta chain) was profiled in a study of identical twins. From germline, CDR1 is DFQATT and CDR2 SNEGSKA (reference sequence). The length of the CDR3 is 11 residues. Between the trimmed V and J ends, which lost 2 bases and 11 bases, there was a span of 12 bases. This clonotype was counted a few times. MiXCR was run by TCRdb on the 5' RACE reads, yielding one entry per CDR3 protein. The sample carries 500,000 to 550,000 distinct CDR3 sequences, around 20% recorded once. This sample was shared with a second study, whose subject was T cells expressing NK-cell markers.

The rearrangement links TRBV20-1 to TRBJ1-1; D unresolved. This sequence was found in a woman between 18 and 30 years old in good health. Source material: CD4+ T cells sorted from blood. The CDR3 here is CSARHDRRAFF. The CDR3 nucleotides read TGCAGTGCTAGACACGACCGTAGGGCTTTCTTT.